This is a list of T cell receptor beta chains from one sample in a study of CD8 T cells in Susac syndrome. TCRdb fed the immunoSEQ multiplex PCR reads into MiXCR, producing one record per CDR3 protein. The table lists 120,000 to 150,000 distinct CDR3 sequences, roughly 94% of them singletons. The sequencing input was CD8+ T cells from PBMCs. The source is a human donor in good health. The CDR3 runs from the conserved cysteine through the conserved F or W. The order of the fields is clone size, J gene, V gene, CDR3 length, D gene, CDR3 DNA, CDR3 protein. D genes are given only for firm matches. Only part of the rows carry a size: once, few, many, or a class if the clone is expanded.

clone_size: NA; j_call: TRBJ2-1; v_call: TRBV9; cdr3_length: 14; d_call: TRBD2; cdr3_nt: TGTGCCAGCAGCGTAGACGGGGGGAGGAATGAGCAGTTCTTC; cdr3_aa: CASSVDGGRNEQFF
clone_size: NA; j_call: TRBJ2-1; v_call: TRBV12-3/TRBV12-4; cdr3_length: 13; d_call: TRBD2; cdr3_nt: TGTGCCAGCAGTTTTCTTGTCGCGGGAGTCCAGTTCTTC; cdr3_aa: CASSFLVAGVQFF
clone_size: few; j_call: TRBJ1-5; v_call: TRBV27; cdr3_length: 12; d_call: NA; cdr3_nt: TGTGCCAGCAGTTTTCAGAATCAGCCCCAGCATTTT; cdr3_aa: CASSFQNQPQHF
clone_size: NA; j_call: TRBJ2-3; v_call: TRBV2; cdr3_length: 12; d_call: TRBD2; cdr3_nt: TGTGCCAGCGGGGGACTAGCGGAATATAAGTATTTT; cdr3_aa: CASGGLAEYKYF
clone_size: NA; j_call: TRBJ2-1; v_call: TRBV27; cdr3_length: 15; d_call: NA; cdr3_nt: TGTGCCAGCAGTGCCTCTGGGGGATCCTACAATGAGCAGTTCTTC; cdr3_aa: CASSASGGSYNEQFF
clone_size: NA; j_call: TRBJ2-1; v_call: TRBV28; cdr3_length: 15; d_call: NA; cdr3_nt: TGTGCCAGCAGTCAAGGACTCGTCTCCTACAATGAGCAGTTCTTC; cdr3_aa: CASSQGLVSYNEQFF
clone_size: NA; j_call: TRBJ1-5; v_call: TRBV29-1; cdr3_length: 11; d_call: NA; cdr3_nt: TGCAGCGCTGGAGATAATCAGCCCCAGCATTTT; cdr3_aa: CSAGDNQPQHF
clone_size: NA; j_call: TRBJ1-2; v_call: TRBV4-3; cdr3_length: 16; d_call: TRBD1; cdr3_nt: TGCGCCAGCACCCCTGAAGCAAGGACAGGGGACTATGGCTACACCTTC; cdr3_aa: CASTPEARTGDYGYTF
clone_size: NA; j_call: TRBJ2-1; v_call: TRBV6-2/TRBV6-3; cdr3_length: 13; d_call: NA; cdr3_nt: TGTGCCAGCAGAACCGGTGTGTACAATGAGCAGTTCTTC; cdr3_aa: CASRTGVYNEQFF
clone_size: NA; j_call: TRBJ1-2; v_call: TRBV24-1; cdr3_length: 15; d_call: TRBD1; cdr3_nt: TGTGCCACCAGTGATTCGAATCAGGGGGGGTATGGCTACACCTTC; cdr3_aa: CATSDSNQGGYGYTF
clone_size: NA; j_call: TRBJ2-4; v_call: TRBV4-1; cdr3_length: 15; d_call: NA; cdr3_nt: TGCGCCAGCAGCCAAGATTGGGGCAGAGAAAACATTCAGTACTTC; cdr3_aa: CASSQDWGRENIQYF
clone_size: NA; j_call: TRBJ2-3; v_call: TRBV11-2; cdr3_length: 18; d_call: NA; cdr3_nt: TGTGCCAGCAGCTTACCCCGGGGGACCCTTCGTCACACAGATACGCAGTATTTT; cdr3_aa: CASSLPRGTLRHTDTQYF
clone_size: NA; j_call: TRBJ2-1; v_call: TRBV5-1; cdr3_length: 16; d_call: TRBD1; cdr3_nt: TGCGCCAGCAGCTTGGCACAGACAGGGGGCACGGATGAGCAGTTCTTC; cdr3_aa: CASSLAQTGGTDEQFF
clone_size: NA; j_call: TRBJ2-5; v_call: TRBV21-1; cdr3_length: 10; d_call: NA; cdr3_nt: TGTGCCAGCATCACGCGGACCCAGTACTTC; cdr3_aa: CASITRTQYF
clone_size: NA; j_call: TRBJ2-5; v_call: TRBV20-1; cdr3_length: 14; d_call: NA; cdr3_nt: TGCAGTGCTAGAGATCTTACGGAGCAAGAGACCCAGTACTTC; cdr3_aa: CSARDLTEQETQYF
clone_size: once; j_call: TRBJ2-1; v_call: TRBV25-1; cdr3_length: 13; d_call: NA; cdr3_nt: TGTGCCAGCGACGGACTATCCCCCGGTGAGCAGTTCTTC; cdr3_aa: CASDGLSPGEQFF
clone_size: NA; j_call: TRBJ2-7; v_call: TRBV23-1; cdr3_length: 12; d_call: NA; cdr3_nt: TGCGCCACGGGCAGGTCCTCCTACGAGCAGTACTTC; cdr3_aa: CATGRSSYEQYF
clone_size: few; j_call: TRBJ2-1; v_call: TRBV6-6; cdr3_length: 13; d_call: NA; cdr3_nt: TGTGCCAGCAGTGACGGGTCCCACAATGAGCAGTTCTTC; cdr3_aa: CASSDGSHNEQFF
clone_size: NA; j_call: TRBJ1-5; v_call: TRBV27; cdr3_length: 13; d_call: NA; cdr3_nt: TGTGCCAGCGGGGTAGGGAATGGTCAGCCCCAGCATTTT; cdr3_aa: CASGVGNGQPQHF
clone_size: NA; j_call: TRBJ2-7; v_call: TRBV27; cdr3_length: 14; d_call: TRBD1; cdr3_nt: TGTGCCAGCAGTTTACAAGACAGGGTCTACGAGCAGTACTTC; cdr3_aa: CASSLQDRVYEQYF
clone_size: NA; j_call: TRBJ2-1; v_call: TRBV7-8; cdr3_length: 13; d_call: NA; cdr3_nt: TGTGCCAGCAGCTTACAGGGTAGGAATGAGCAGTTCTTC; cdr3_aa: CASSLQGRNEQFF
clone_size: NA; j_call: TRBJ2-3; v_call: TRBV29-1; cdr3_length: 11; d_call: NA; cdr3_nt: TGCAGCGTATACAGCACAGATACGCAGTATTTT; cdr3_aa: CSVYSTDTQYF
clone_size: NA; j_call: TRBJ2-1; v_call: TRBV15; cdr3_length: 17; d_call: NA; cdr3_nt: TGTGCCACCAGCAGGGACTGGGCAGGGGGGTACTACAATGAGCAGTTCTTC; cdr3_aa: CATSRDWAGGYYNEQFF
clone_size: NA; j_call: TRBJ2-7; v_call: TRBV20-1; cdr3_length: 14; d_call: TRBD2; cdr3_nt: TGCAGTGCCCCCCCTGGACTAGCTCTGGCCGAGCAGTACTTC; cdr3_aa: CSAPPGLALAEQYF
clone_size: NA; j_call: TRBJ1-5; v_call: TRBV27; cdr3_length: 15; d_call: NA; cdr3_nt: TGTGCCAGCAGTTTAGGATCAGGGGATAGGCAGCCCCAGCATTTT; cdr3_aa: CASSLGSGDRQPQHF
clone_size: NA; j_call: TRBJ2-1; v_call: TRBV27; cdr3_length: 14; d_call: TRBD2; cdr3_nt: TGTGCCAGCAGTACGTGGGAGGGGTACAATGAGCAGTTCTTC; cdr3_aa: CASSTWEGYNEQFF
clone_size: NA; j_call: TRBJ2-1; v_call: TRBV5-1; cdr3_length: 13; d_call: NA; cdr3_nt: TGCGCCAGCAGCACCCTACAGGGCCCCGAGCAGTTCTTC; cdr3_aa: CASSTLQGPEQFF
clone_size: NA; j_call: TRBJ2-1; v_call: TRBV11-2; cdr3_length: 17; d_call: TRBD2; cdr3_nt: TGTGCCAGCAGCTCAACGTCCTTGCGGGAGACCTACAATGAGCAGTTCTTC; cdr3_aa: CASSSTSLRETYNEQFF
clone_size: NA; j_call: TRBJ1-2; v_call: TRBV20-1; cdr3_length: 15; d_call: NA; cdr3_nt: TGCAGTGCTAGATTGTCACGACAGGTGTCTAATGGCTACACCTTC; cdr3_aa: CSARLSRQVSNGYTF
clone_size: few; j_call: TRBJ1-2; v_call: TRBV9; cdr3_length: 13; d_call: NA; cdr3_nt: TGTGCCAGCAGCGAGAGACAGAACTATGGCTACACCTTC; cdr3_aa: CASSERQNYGYTF
clone_size: once; j_call: TRBJ2-5; v_call: TRBV27; cdr3_length: 13; d_call: NA; cdr3_nt: TGTGCCAGCAGTTTAGGCGGCAGAGAGACCCAGTACTTC; cdr3_aa: CASSLGGRETQYF
clone_size: NA; j_call: TRBJ1-2; v_call: TRBV7-2; cdr3_length: 12; d_call: NA; cdr3_nt: TGTGCCAGCAGCTTAAGCAACTATGGCTACACCTTC; cdr3_aa: CASSLSNYGYTF
clone_size: NA; j_call: TRBJ2-7; v_call: TRBV28; cdr3_length: 12; d_call: NA; cdr3_nt: TGTGCCAGCACCAAGCGGAGCTACGAGCAGTACTTC; cdr3_aa: CASTKRSYEQYF
clone_size: NA; j_call: TRBJ1-2; v_call: TRBV9; cdr3_length: 15; d_call: NA; cdr3_nt: TGTGCCAGCAGCCCCTCGGGGGTTCCCTGGACTGGCTACACCTTC; cdr3_aa: CASSPSGVPWTGYTF
clone_size: NA; j_call: TRBJ1-2; v_call: TRBV4-3; cdr3_length: 14; d_call: NA; cdr3_nt: TGCGCCAGCAGCCAAGATAGGGGGGACGATGGCTACACCTTC; cdr3_aa: CASSQDRGDDGYTF
clone_size: NA; j_call: TRBJ2-2; v_call: TRBV25-1; cdr3_length: 10; d_call: NA; cdr3_nt: TGTGCCAGCGGGGCCGGGGAGCTGTTTTTT; cdr3_aa: CASGAGELFF
clone_size: NA; j_call: TRBJ2-1; v_call: TRBV19; cdr3_length: 14; d_call: TRBD2; cdr3_nt: TGTGCCAGTAGGCGAGCGGGAGTGTACAATGAGCAGTTCTTC; cdr3_aa: CASRRAGVYNEQFF
clone_size: NA; j_call: TRBJ2-1; v_call: TRBV20-1; cdr3_length: 15; d_call: NA; cdr3_nt: TGCAGTGCTAGGCCGGGCTACGAAAGATACAATGAGCAGTTCTTC; cdr3_aa: CSARPGYERYNEQFF
clone_size: once; j_call: TRBJ2-1; v_call: TRBV7-9; cdr3_length: 14; d_call: TRBD1; cdr3_nt: TGTGCCAGCAGCTCAACAGGGGTTTACAATGAGCAGTTCTTC; cdr3_aa: CASSSTGVYNEQFF
clone_size: NA; j_call: TRBJ1-1; v_call: TRBV27; cdr3_length: 14; d_call: TRBD1; cdr3_nt: TGTGCCAGCAGTTTGGGACAGGCGAGCACTGAAGCTTTCTTT; cdr3_aa: CASSLGQASTEAFF
clone_size: NA; j_call: TRBJ2-3; v_call: TRBV5-4; cdr3_length: 17; d_call: NA; cdr3_nt: TGTGCCAGCAGCTTGGAGTCCCGGGGGCCTAGCACAGATACGCAGTATTTT; cdr3_aa: CASSLESRGPSTDTQYF
clone_size: NA; j_call: TRBJ2-7; v_call: TRBV25-1; cdr3_length: 12; d_call: NA; cdr3_nt: TGTGCCAGCAGTGAGACAGGCTACGAGCAGTACTTC; cdr3_aa: CASSETGYEQYF
clone_size: NA; j_call: TRBJ2-7; v_call: TRBV20-1; cdr3_length: 13; d_call: NA; cdr3_nt: TGCAGTGCGTCGGCGGGCCTCTCCTACGAGCAGTACTTC; cdr3_aa: CSASAGLSYEQYF
clone_size: NA; j_call: TRBJ2-3; v_call: TRBV20-1; cdr3_length: 18; d_call: TRBD2; cdr3_nt: TGCAGTGCTAGAGATCGAAAATGGCTAGCGGGAGTCACAGATACGCAGTATTTT; cdr3_aa: CSARDRKWLAGVTDTQYF
clone_size: NA; j_call: TRBJ2-7; v_call: TRBV20-1; cdr3_length: 14; d_call: NA; cdr3_nt: TGCAGTGCTAGTGTGGTCAGGGACACCTACGAGCAGTACTTC; cdr3_aa: CSASVVRDTYEQYF
clone_size: NA; j_call: TRBJ2-5; v_call: TRBV5-1; cdr3_length: 15; d_call: NA; cdr3_nt: TGCGCCAGCAGTTCCCCGGGTGGGTACCAAGAGACCCAGTACTTC; cdr3_aa: CASSSPGGYQETQYF
clone_size: NA; j_call: TRBJ2-3; v_call: TRBV4-3; cdr3_length: 16; d_call: TRBD2; cdr3_nt: TGCGCCAGCAGCCAAGACAATAGCGGGGTCGTAGATACGCAGTATTTT; cdr3_aa: CASSQDNSGVVDTQYF
clone_size: NA; j_call: TRBJ2-2; v_call: TRBV7-8; cdr3_length: 14; d_call: NA; cdr3_nt: TGTGCCAGCAGCGGCGGTGCGAACACCGGGGAGCTGTTTTTT; cdr3_aa: CASSGGANTGELFF
clone_size: NA; j_call: TRBJ2-1; v_call: TRBV19; cdr3_length: 13; d_call: NA; cdr3_nt: TGTGCCAGTAGTACGACAGGATACAATGAGCAGTTCTTC; cdr3_aa: CASSTTGYNEQFF
clone_size: NA; j_call: TRBJ1-2; v_call: TRBV29-1; cdr3_length: 14; d_call: TRBD1; cdr3_nt: TGCAGCGTTAACAGGGGGCACAAGGGCTATGGCTACACCTTC; cdr3_aa: CSVNRGHKGYGYTF
clone_size: NA; j_call: TRBJ1-5; v_call: TRBV12-3/TRBV12-4; cdr3_length: 14; d_call: NA; cdr3_nt: TGTGCCAGCACCAGGGAGGGTAGGGATCAGCCCCAGCATTTT; cdr3_aa: CASTREGRDQPQHF
clone_size: NA; j_call: TRBJ2-7; v_call: TRBV15; cdr3_length: 11; d_call: NA; cdr3_nt: TGTGCCACCAGCAGATTGGGCGAGCAGTACTTC; cdr3_aa: CATSRLGEQYF
clone_size: NA; j_call: TRBJ2-7; v_call: TRBV11-1; cdr3_length: 14; d_call: NA; cdr3_nt: TGTGCCAGCAGCTTAGCCAGGGGAGGTGGCGAGCAGTACTTC; cdr3_aa: CASSLARGGGEQYF
clone_size: NA; j_call: TRBJ1-5; v_call: TRBV6-1; cdr3_length: 16; d_call: NA; cdr3_nt: TGTGCCAGCAGTCTAAACGATCAGGGTAACAATCAGCCCCAGCATTTT; cdr3_aa: CASSLNDQGNNQPQHF